The rows below give T cell receptor beta chains drawn from one sample of a study of shared clonotypes between healthy human individuals. Measured with immunoSEQ multiplex PCR; TCRdb has only the in-frame clones, and not every one. The data show under 750,000 clones, approximately 72% seen once. Material for sequencing was memory CD4+ T cells sorted from blood. Receptor source: a woman in her thirties in good health. The CDR3 runs from the conserved cysteine through the conserved F or W. D genes are given only for firm matches. Part of the rows lack a size; the others show once, few, many or a class for expanded clones.

-	TRBV10-2	-	TRBJ2-3	CATSYSSDTQYF	TGCGCCACCTCCTATAGTTCAGATACGCAGTATTTT
-	TRBV5-6	-	TRBJ1-1	CASSLDGRNTEAFF	TGTGCCAGCAGCTTGGACGGGAGGAACACTGAAGCTTTCTTT
-	TRBV5-1	TRBD1	TRBJ1-4	CASSRSPGQEEKLFF	TGCGCCAGCAGCAGATCACCGGGACAGGAGGAAAAACTGTTTTTT
-	TRBV6-6	-	TRBJ2-5	CASSYSGRGTQYF	TGTGCCAGCAGTTACTCCGGACGGGGGACCCAGTACTTC
-	TRBV19	TRBD1	TRBJ1-6	CASSISTPGQGSSPLHF	TGTGCCAGTAGTATTTCCACGCCTGGACAGGGTAGTTCACCCCTCCACTTT
-	TRBV19	-	TRBJ2-7	CASSIDASFDYEQYF	TGTGCCAGTAGTATTGATGCATCATTTGACTACGAGCAGTACTTC
-	TRBV6-1	-	TRBJ1-1	CASSEVQVMNTEAFF	TGTGCCAGCAGTGAAGTCCAAGTTATGAACACTGAAGCTTTCTTT
once	TRBV18	TRBD1	TRBJ1-5	CASSRLIIGQGVQPQHF	TGTGCCAGCTCACGCTTAATAATAGGACAGGGGGTTCAGCCCCAGCATTTT
-	TRBV10-3	-	TRBJ2-5	CAIMGQRAGQETQYF	TGTGCCATCATGGGCCAGCGGGCGGGCCAAGAGACCCAGTACTTC
few	TRBV18	-	TRBJ2-5	CASSPPAPRETQYF	TGTGCCAGCTCACCACCTGCGCCCAGGGAGACCCAGTACTTC
-	TRBV27	-	TRBJ2-3	CASRHPGGYTQYF	TGTGCCAGCAGACACCCCGGGGGATATACGCAGTATTTT
-	TRBV27	TRBD1	TRBJ1-1	CASRKTRTGRNEAFF	TGTGCCAGCAGGAAAACCCGGACAGGGCGGAATGAAGCTTTCTTT
few	TRBV19	-	TRBJ1-2	CASSFMVADNYGYTF	TGTGCCAGTAGTTTCATGGTGGCTGATAACTATGGCTACACCTTC
-	TRBV4-1	TRBD2	TRBJ2-3	CASSQDGGTSVRASTDTQYF	TGCGCCAGCAGCCAAGATGGGGGGACTAGCGTACGTGCTAGCACAGATACGCAGTATTTT
-	TRBV10-3	-	TRBJ1-4	CAISEFDSPNEKLFF	TGTGCCATCAGTGAGTTTGACAGCCCGAATGAAAAACTGTTTTTT
few	TRBV9	TRBD2	TRBJ2-3	CASSVLAGALDTQYF	TGTGCCAGCAGCGTATTAGCGGGAGCGTTAGATACGCAGTATTTT